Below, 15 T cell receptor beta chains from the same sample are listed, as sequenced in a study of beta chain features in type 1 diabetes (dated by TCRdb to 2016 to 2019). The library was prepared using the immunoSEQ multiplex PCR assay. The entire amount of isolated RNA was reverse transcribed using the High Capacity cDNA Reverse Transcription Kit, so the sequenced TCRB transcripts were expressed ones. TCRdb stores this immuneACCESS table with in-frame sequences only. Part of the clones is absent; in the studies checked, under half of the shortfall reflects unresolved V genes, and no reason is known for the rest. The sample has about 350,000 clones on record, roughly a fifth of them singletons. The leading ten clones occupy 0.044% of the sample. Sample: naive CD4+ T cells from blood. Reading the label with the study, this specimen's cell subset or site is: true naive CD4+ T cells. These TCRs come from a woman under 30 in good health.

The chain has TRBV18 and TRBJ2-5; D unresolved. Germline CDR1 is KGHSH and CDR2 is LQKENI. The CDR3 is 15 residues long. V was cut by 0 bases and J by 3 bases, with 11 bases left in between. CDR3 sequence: CASSPPVGRKETQYF. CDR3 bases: TGTGCCAGCTCACCACCTGTAGGCAGGAAAGAGACCCAGTACTTC.

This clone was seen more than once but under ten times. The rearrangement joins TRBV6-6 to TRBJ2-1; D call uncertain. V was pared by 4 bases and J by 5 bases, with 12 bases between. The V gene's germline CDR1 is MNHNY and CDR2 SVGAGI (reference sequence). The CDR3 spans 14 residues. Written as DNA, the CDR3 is TGTGCCAGCAGTTTCCTAGTAGTTGACAATGAGCAGTTCTTC. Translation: CASSFLVVDNEQFF.

The CDR3 region has the DNA TGTGCCTGGACGACAGGGGGCCCAAGGAGGGCTTTCTTT. Its translation is CAWTTGGPRRAFF. The genes are TRBV30 and TRBJ1-1; 10 nucleotides align to TRBD1. The CDR3 is made up of 13 amino acids. With 4 bases clipped from V and 11 bases from J, the junction kept 10 bases outside the gene matches. Looked up from germline, CDR1 is GTSNPN and CDR2 is SVGIG (reference sequence).

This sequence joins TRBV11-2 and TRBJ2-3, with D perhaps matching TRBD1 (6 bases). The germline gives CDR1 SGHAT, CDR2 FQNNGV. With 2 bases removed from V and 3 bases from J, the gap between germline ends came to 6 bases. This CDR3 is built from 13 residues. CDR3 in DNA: TGTGCCAGCAGCTTAAGGGGGACAGATACGCAGTATTTT. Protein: CASSLRGTDTQYF. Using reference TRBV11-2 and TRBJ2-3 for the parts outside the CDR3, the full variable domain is EAGVAQSPRYKIIEKRQSVAFWCNPISGHATLYWYQQILGQGPKLLIQFQNNGVVDDSQLPKDRFSAERLKGVDSTLKIQPAKLEDSAVYLCASSLRGTDTQYFGPGTRLTVL.

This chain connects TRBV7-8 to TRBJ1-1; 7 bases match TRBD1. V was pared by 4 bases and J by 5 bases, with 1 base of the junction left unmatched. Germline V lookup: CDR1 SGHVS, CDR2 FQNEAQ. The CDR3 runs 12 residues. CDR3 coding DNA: TGTGCCAGCAGCTCGGACAGGACTGAAGCTTTCTTT. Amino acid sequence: CASSSDRTEAFF.

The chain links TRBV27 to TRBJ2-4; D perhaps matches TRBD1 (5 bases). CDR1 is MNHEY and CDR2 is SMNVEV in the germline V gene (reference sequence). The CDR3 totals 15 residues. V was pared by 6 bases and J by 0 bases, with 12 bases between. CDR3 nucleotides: TGTGCCAGCAGGAGGACATTATTAGCCAAAAACATTCAGTACTTC. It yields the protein CASRRTLLAKNIQYF.

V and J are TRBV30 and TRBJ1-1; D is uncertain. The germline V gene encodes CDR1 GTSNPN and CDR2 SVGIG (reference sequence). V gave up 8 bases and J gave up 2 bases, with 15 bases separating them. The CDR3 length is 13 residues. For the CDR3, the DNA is TGTGCCGCTGGCAAGAGGAAAAACACTGAAGCTTTCTTT. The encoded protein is CAAGKRKNTEAFF.

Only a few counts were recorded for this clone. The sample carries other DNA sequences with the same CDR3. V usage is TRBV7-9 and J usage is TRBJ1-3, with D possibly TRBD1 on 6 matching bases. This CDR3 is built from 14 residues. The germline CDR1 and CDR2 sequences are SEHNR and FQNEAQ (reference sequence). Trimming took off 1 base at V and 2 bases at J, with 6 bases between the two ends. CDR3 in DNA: TGTGCCAGCAGCTTAGACAGGGCTGGAAACACCATATATTTT. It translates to CASSLDRAGNTIYF.

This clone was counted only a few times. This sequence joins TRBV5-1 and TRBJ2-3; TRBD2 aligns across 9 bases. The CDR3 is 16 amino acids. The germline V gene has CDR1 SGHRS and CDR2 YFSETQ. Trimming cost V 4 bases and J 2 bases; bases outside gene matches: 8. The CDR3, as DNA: TGCGCCAGCAGCCAAGGACTAGCGCGACCCACAGATACGCAGTATTTT. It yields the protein CASSQGLARPTDTQYF. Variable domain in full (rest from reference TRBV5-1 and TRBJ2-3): KAGVTQTPRYLIKTRGQQVTLSCSPISGHRSVSWYQQTPGQGLQFLFEYFSETQRNKGNFPGRFSGRQFSNSRSEMNVSTLELGDSALYLCASSQGLARPTDTQYFGPGTRLTVL.

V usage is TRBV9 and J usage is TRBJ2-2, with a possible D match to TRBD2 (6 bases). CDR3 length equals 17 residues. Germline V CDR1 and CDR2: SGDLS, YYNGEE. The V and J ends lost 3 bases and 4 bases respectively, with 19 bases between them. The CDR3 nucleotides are TGTGCCAGCAGCGGGTTCGAAGGCGGGGCGAGCACCGGGGAGCTGTTTTTT. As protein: CASSGFEGGASTGELFF.

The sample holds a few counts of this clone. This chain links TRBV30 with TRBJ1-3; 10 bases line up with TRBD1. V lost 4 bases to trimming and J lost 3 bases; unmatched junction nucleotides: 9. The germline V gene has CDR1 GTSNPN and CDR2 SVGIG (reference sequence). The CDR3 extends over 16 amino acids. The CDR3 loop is CAWTRTGGKFGNTIYF. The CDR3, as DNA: TGTGCCTGGACCAGGACAGGGGGTAAATTTGGAAACACCATATATTTT.

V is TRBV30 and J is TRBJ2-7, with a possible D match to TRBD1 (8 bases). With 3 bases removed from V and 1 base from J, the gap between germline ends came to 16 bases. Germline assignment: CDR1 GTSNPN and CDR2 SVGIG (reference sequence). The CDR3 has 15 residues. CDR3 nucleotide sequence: TGTGCCTGGAGCGGGAGGACAGGGACGTCCTACGAGCAGTACTTC. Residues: CAWSGRTGTSYEQYF.

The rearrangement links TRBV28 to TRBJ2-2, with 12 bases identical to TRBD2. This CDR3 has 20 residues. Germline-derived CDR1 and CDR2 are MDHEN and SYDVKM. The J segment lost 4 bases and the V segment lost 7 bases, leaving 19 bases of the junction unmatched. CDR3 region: CASNPGGLAGTYRATGELFF. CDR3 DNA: TGTGCCAGCAACCCGGGTGGACTAGCGGGAACCTACCGTGCCACCGGGGAGCTGTTTTTT.

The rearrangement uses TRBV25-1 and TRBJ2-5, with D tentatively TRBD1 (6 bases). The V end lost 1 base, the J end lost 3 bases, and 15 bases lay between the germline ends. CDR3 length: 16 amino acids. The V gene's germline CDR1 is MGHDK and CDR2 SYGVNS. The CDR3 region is CASSELGRGAEETQYF. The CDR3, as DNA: TGTGCCAGCAGTGAATTGGGCAGGGGCGCGGAAGAGACCCAGTACTTC.

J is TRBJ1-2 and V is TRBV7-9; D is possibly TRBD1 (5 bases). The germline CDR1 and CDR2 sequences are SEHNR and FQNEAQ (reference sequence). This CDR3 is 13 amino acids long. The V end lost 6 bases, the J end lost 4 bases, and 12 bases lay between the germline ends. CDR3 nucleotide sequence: TGTGCCAGCAGTACCGGGGGGGGCTATGGCTACACCTTC. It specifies CASSTGGGYGYTF.